This record looks at one T cell receptor beta chain sequence and its context. Its antigen is currently unknown. Via MiXCR, TCRdb re-called the PCR reads, giving one row per CDR3 protein. The sample carries 490,000 or so distinct CDR3 sequences, 20% to 25% recorded once. Unmatched junction bases numbered 1, after V lost 6 bases and J lost 1 base. This CDR3 comprises 12 residues. The germline gives CDR1 DFQATT, CDR2 SNEGSKA (reference sequence). The data stem from a study of molecular identifiers for immune sequencing clone quantification. Study results and caveats: The study found clones above 20 RNA copies held over 99% of effector molecules and under 1% in naive cells.

Naive CD8 T cells underwent sorting with the CD8+CD4-CCR7+CD45RA+ definition. J is TRBJ1-1 and V is TRBV20-1; TRBD1 matches at 8 bases. The receptor was isolated from a human donor in good health. Some libraries in this study had Jurkat cell RNA spiked in. The sequenced sample was naive CD8+ T cells from blood, with Jurkat cell RNA spiked in. Described subset: FACS-sorted CD8+CD4-CCR7+CD45RA+ naive T cells. The CDR3 sequence is CSAGTGNTEAFF. Here the CDR3 DNA reads TGCAGTGCGGGGACAGGGAACACTGAAGCTTTCTTT.